Sequencing of this TCR beta chain was carried out in a study of CD4 and CD8 cells across lung adenocarcinoma regions. Germline V gene lookup returns CDR1 MNHNS and CDR2 SASEGT. This CDR3 has 15 residues. The patients had localized lung adenocarcinoma, a non-small cell subtype. TCRdb re-derived calls from the PCR reads in MiXCR, one entry per CDR3 protein. The table shows approximately 25,000 distinct CDR3 sequences, with roughly half occurring only once. Sequencing was performed on CD8+ T cells from the center of a lung tumor. The chain recombines TRBV6-1 with TRBJ2-2, with D possibly TRBD1 on 6 matching bases. The end of the DNA fits TRBJ2-3 better, so the J call may be wrong. This receptor was obtained from a male donor with lung adenocarcinoma. The CD4 and CD8 labels of this study may be unreliable. Here the CDR3 DNA reads TGTGCCAGCAGTGAGGGGGCTGCGAACACCGGGACGCAGTATTTT. It specifies CASSEGAANTGTQYF.